Below, 18 T cell receptor beta chains from the same sample are listed, as sequenced in a study of shared clonotypes between healthy human individuals. In the naive CD8 group, cells lacked CD45RO and were positively selected for CCR7, so terminally differentiated effector memory CD45RA+ cells were left out. Measured with immunoSEQ multiplex PCR; TCRdb has only the in-frame clones, and not every one. In the table there are some 2,000,000 clones, less than 95% of which are singletons. The sample consisted of naive CD8+ T cells sorted from blood. The receptors here all came from a young man in good health.

V and J are TRBV10-3 and TRBJ1-1, with 10 bases lining up with TRBD1. The CDR3 loop spans 14 amino acids. CDR1 is ENHRY and CDR2 is SYGVKD in the germline V gene. V was clipped by 7 bases and J by 2 bases; unmatched bases: 4. CDR3 loop: CAITDRGRNTEAFF. The CDR3 bases are TGTGCCATCACCGACAGGGGGCGAAACACTGAAGCTTTCTTT.

The count of this clone is one. J is TRBJ1-1 and V is TRBV4-1; the match to TRBD1 covers 10 bases. Losses at the gene ends were 2 bases for V and 4 bases for J; bases not matched to a gene: 10. Germline V gene data show CDR1 as MGHRA and CDR2 as YSYEKL. The CDR3 covers 17 residues. CDR3 in amino acids: CASSQNRQGALSTEAFF. For the CDR3, the DNA is TGCGCCAGCAGCCAAAATCGACAGGGGGCTTTGAGCACTGAAGCTTTCTTT.

The rearrangement uses TRBV4-3 and TRBJ1-1, with a tentative D call TRBD1 (5 bases). The V end was cut by 0 bases, the J end by 6 bases, with 11 bases between. The germline CDR1 and CDR2 sequences are LGHNA and YSLEER. The CDR3 contains 14 residues. CDR3 bases: TGCGCCAGCAGCCAAGACAGGGCGGGATCTGAAGCTTTCTTT. The encoded protein is CASSQDRAGSEAFF.

V and J are TRBV7-9 and TRBJ1-1; D remains ambiguous. CDR1 SEHNR and CDR2 FQNEAQ come from the germline V gene (reference sequence). Trimming pared 2 bases from V and 1 base from J, leaving 11 bases between. CDR3 length: 15 residues. CDR3 in DNA: TGTGCCAGCAGCTTAACTGTCTCCAGGAACACTGAAGCTTTCTTT. It yields the protein CASSLTVSRNTEAFF. The full variable domain, its missing parts supplied by reference TRBV7-9 and TRBJ1-1, is DTGVSQNPRHKITKRGQNVTFRCDPISEHNRLYWYRQTLGQGPEFLTYFQNEAQLEKSRLLSDRFSAERPKGSFSTLEIQRTEQGDSAMYLCASSLTVSRNTEAFFGQGTRLTVV.

The V call is TRBV5-1, the J call TRBJ2-7; D may correspond to TRBD1 or TRBD2 (5 bases each). This CDR3 comprises 12 residues. Germline values: CDR1 SGHRS, CDR2 YFSETQ. Deletions cut 2 bases from V and 5 bases from J, with 8 bases between. The CDR3: CASSFLGDEQYF. The CDR3, as DNA: TGCGCCAGCAGCTTCCTGGGGGACGAGCAGTACTTC.

The rearrangement joins TRBV7-9 to TRBJ2-7; unclear D gene. The length of the CDR3 is 12 residues. V lost 5 bases and J lost 4, with 9 bases in between. Germline CDR1 is SEHNR and CDR2 is FQNEAQ (reference sequence). CDR3 DNA: TGTGCCAGCAGCACGGACGGTTACGAGCAGTACTTC. It encodes CASSTDGYEQYF.

The chain employs TRBV30 and TRBJ1-2; the D gene is possibly TRBD1 (5 bases). V dropped 2 bases and J dropped 3 bases, with 13 bases sitting between them. The CDR3 contains 14 residues. Germline lookup yields CDR1 GTSNPN and CDR2 SVGIG (reference sequence). The CDR3 protein is CAWSTQLGDYGYTF. CDR3 nucleotides: TGTGCCTGGAGTACTCAACTAGGGGACTATGGCTACACCTTC.

The chain recombines TRBV6-1 with TRBJ1-1; D is undetermined. From germline, CDR1 is MNHNS and CDR2 SASEGT. CDR3 size: 11 residues. The CDR3 DNA reads TGTGCTACCGGGGAGAACACTGAAGCTTTCTTT. Protein product: CATGENTEAFF.

The V call is TRBV4-1, the J call TRBJ1-4; maybe TRBD1 (5 bases). Germline-derived CDR1 and CDR2 are MGHRA and YSYEKL. The CDR3 spans 17 residues. V was pared by 1 base and J by 4 bases, with 16 bases between. The CDR3 DNA sequence: TGCGCCAGCAGCCAAGTTGGAGGGACGGGCCTTAATGAAAAACTGTTTTTT. Protein sequence: CASSQVGGTGLNEKLFF.

This chain uses TRBV28 with TRBJ2-3; TRBD2 is a possible D gene (5 bases). The germline V gene encodes CDR1 MDHEN and CDR2 SYDVKM. V dropped 7 bases and J dropped 1 base, with 12 bases sitting between them. The CDR3 runs to 14 residues. The CDR3 DNA reads as TGTGCCAGCAACCTGGAGGACCGCACAGATACGCAGTATTTT. It translates to CASNLEDRTDTQYF. Supplemented by reference TRBV28 and TRBJ2-3, the full variable domain reads DVKVTQSSRYLVKRTGEKVFLECVQDMDHENMFWYRQDPGLGLRLIYFSYDVKMKEKGDIPEGYSVSREKKERFSLILESASTNQTSMYLCASNLEDRTDTQYFGPGTRLTVL.

The chain has TRBV19 and TRBJ2-3; 11 bases fit TRBD1. V gave up 3 bases and J gave up 4 bases; unmatched junction bases: 6. Per the germline V gene, CDR1 is LNHDA and CDR2 is SQIVND (reference sequence). The CDR3 length is 16 residues. In DNA form, the CDR3 reads TGTGCCAGTAGTATTGGTTGGACAGGGGGCCCAGATACGCAGTATTTT. This codes for CASSIGWTGGPDTQYF.

The genes are TRBV28 and TRBJ1-1; 9 nucleotides match TRBD1. Germline V gene sequence: CDR1 MDHEN, CDR2 SYDVKM. The CDR3 is made up of 15 amino acids. V dropped 6 bases and J dropped 0; count of bases not matched to a gene: 5. The CDR3 DNA follows: TGTGCCAGCAGCTCGACAGGGGGGATGAACACTGAAGCTTTCTTT. Amino acid sequence: CASSSTGGMNTEAFF.

The rearrangement links TRBV13 to TRBJ2-1; D may correspond to TRBD1 or TRBD2 (6 bases each). V shed 5 bases and J shed 2 bases, with 13 bases lying between them. Germline CDR1 and CDR2: PRHDT and FYEKMQ (reference sequence). CDR3 length: 15 residues. CDR3 DNA: TGTGCCAGCAGCGACGGGGGCGGAACCTACAATGAGCAGTTCTTC. It translates to CASSDGGGTYNEQFF.

The V call is TRBV4-3, the J call TRBJ2-7; 9 nucleotides align to TRBD2. The CDR3 is 16 amino acids. Germline CDR1 is LGHNA and CDR2 is YSLEER. The V and J ends lost 1 base and 2 bases, in that order; junction bases with no gene match: 6. The CDR3 region is CASSQGLLAGPYEQYF. The CDR3 DNA sequence: TGCGCCAGCAGCCAAGGGCTGCTAGCGGGGCCCTACGAGCAGTACTTC.

The V call is TRBV6-5, the J call TRBJ2-1, with 7 nucleotides matching TRBD2. CDR1 is MNHEY, CDR2 SVGAGI, per germline. J was trimmed by 5 bases and V by 2 bases; bases with no gene match: 3. CDR3 size: 14 residues. Written as DNA, the CDR3 is TGTGCCAGCAGTTACGGGGGAGGGCACAATGAGCAGTTCTTC. It translates to CASSYGGGHNEQFF.

V usage is TRBV28 and J usage is TRBJ2-1; 12 bases match TRBD2. J gave up 1 base and V 6 bases, and 10 bases lay outside the gene matches. Germline V CDR1 and CDR2: MDHEN, SYDVKM. The CDR3 totals 18 residues. CDR3 loop: CASSPLAGGLGSYNEQFF. The CDR3 DNA follows: TGTGCCAGCAGCCCCCTAGCGGGGGGGCTGGGGTCCTACAATGAGCAGTTCTTC.

The chain is built from TRBV25-1 and TRBJ2-1; 8 bases map to TRBD2. V lost 4 bases and J lost 6; bases outside the gene matches: 8. This CDR3 is built from 15 residues. Germline V lookup: CDR1 MGHDK, CDR2 SYGVNS. In nucleotides, the CDR3 is TGTGCCAGCAGTGCGCCGGGACTAGTCCTCAATGAGCAGTTCTTC. This sequence encodes CASSAPGLVLNEQFF.

The CDR3: CASSPEAYQETQYF. CDR3 DNA sequence: TGTGCCAGCTCACCAGAGGCCTACCAAGAGACCCAGTACTTC. The chain joins TRBV18 to TRBJ2-5; D not resolved. Deletions cut 2 bases from V and 0 bases from J, with 7 bases between. Germline V gene sequence: CDR1 KGHSH, CDR2 LQKENI. The CDR3 is 14 amino acids.